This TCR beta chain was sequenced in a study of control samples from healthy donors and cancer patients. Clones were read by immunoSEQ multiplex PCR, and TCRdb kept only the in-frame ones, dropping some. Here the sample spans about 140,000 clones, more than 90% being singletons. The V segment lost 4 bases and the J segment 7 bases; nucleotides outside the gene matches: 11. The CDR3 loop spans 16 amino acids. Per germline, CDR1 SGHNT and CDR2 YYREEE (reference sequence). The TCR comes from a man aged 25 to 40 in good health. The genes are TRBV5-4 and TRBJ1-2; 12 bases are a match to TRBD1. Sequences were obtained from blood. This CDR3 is CASSMASGTGGFGYTF. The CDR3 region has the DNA TGTGCCAGCAGCATGGCTTCCGGGACAGGGGGCTTTGGCTACACCTTC. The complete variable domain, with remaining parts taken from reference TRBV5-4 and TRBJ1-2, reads ETGVTQSPTHLIKTRGQQVTLRCSSQSGHNTVSWYQQALGQGPQFIFQYYREEENGRGNFPPRFSGLQFPNYSSELNVNALELDDSALYLCASSMASGTGGFGYTFGSGTRLTVV.